This entry features one TCR beta chain sequence. These data are taken from a study of tumor-infiltrating lymphocytes in primary liver carcinoma. Extraction of RNA together with DNA used about 17-31 mg of unsorted bulk tissue. Using a constant-region primer together with ProtoScript II reverse transcriptase, TCR beta cDNA was made from 500 ng of total RNA. Library construction for TCR beta comprised three nested multiplex PCR rounds performed with slightly modified ARM-PCR. The first two PCR rounds, roughly 10 cycles each, used TRBV1-TRBV30 forward primers and a C-beta reverse primer. TCRdb itself ran the multiplex PCR reads through MiXCR, one entry per CDR3 protein. The sample records about 210,000 distinct CDR3 sequences, around 85% being singletons. CDR3 size: 16 residues. Germline V CDR1 and CDR2: SGHVS, FQNEAQ.

This clonotype was obtained from a man between 40 and 49 years old with primary liver carcinoma and hepatitis B virus infection. This chain connects TRBV7-8 to TRBJ2-7, with 8 nucleotides matching TRBD1. Sequencing was done on a sample of tumor tissue from primary liver carcinoma. The CDR3 is CASSLANQGAFYEQYV. The CDR3 bases are TGTGCCAGCAGCTTAGCGAACCAGGGGGCATTCTACGAGCAGTACGTT.